This entry features one T cell receptor beta chain sequence. Its cognate antigen is unknown. The CDR3 has 16 residues. Germline CDR1 SGHRS, CDR2 YFSETQ. V was shortened by 0 bases and J by 2 bases, with 11 bases between the two germline ends. These data come from a study of a mutant IDH1 vaccine in newly diagnosed glioma. Time point denoted: week 5, during vaccination. The content of each vaccine dose was 300 ug of mutant IDH1 20-mer peptide, and topical imiquimod accompanied it. The method was immunoSEQ multiplex PCR; TCRdb's version includes in-frame clones alone and lacks a portion of them. The sample holds roughly 72,000 clones, about 91% seen once.

The input for sequencing was PBMCs, taken from a glioma patient whose treatment included an IDH1 peptide vaccine. The chain recombines TRBV5-1 with TRBJ2-2; D perhaps matches TRBD2 (5 bases). This TCR derives from a woman between 50 and 59 years old with glioma. This CDR3 reads CASSLGSGINTGELFF. DNA for the CDR3: TGCGCCAGCAGCTTGGGAAGCGGAATTAACACCGGGGAGCTGTTTTTT.